This TCR beta chain was captured in a study of identical twins. This clonotype was counted only a few times. Its antigen is not known. TCRdb reprocessed the 5' RACE reads with MiXCR, giving one entry per CDR3 protein. This sample has 470,000 or so distinct CDR3 sequences, with roughly a quarter found just once. Study-wide results and caveats: Monozygotic twin pairs showed more out-of-frame TCR alpha sharing than models estimated. One should note that invariant MAIT and iNKT cells could partly confound zero-insertion analyses.

The same sample was also used in a study of T cells expressing NK-cell markers. That source notes: Six donors carried dominant NKG2C+ clonotypes that made up roughly 1.0-7.0% of their CD8+ T cells.

The TCR comes from a woman younger than 35 in good health. The sequencing input was CD4+ T cells sorted from blood.

CDR3 sequence: CASTGTTYEQYF. The CDR3 region has the DNA TGTGCCAGCACGGGAACTACCTACGAGCAGTACTTC. This rearrangement joins TRBV2 to TRBJ2-7, with D possibly being TRBD2 (5 bases). The CDR3 is 12 residues long. Per the germline V gene, CDR1 is SNHLY and CDR2 is FYNNEI. The V gene lost 7 bases and the J gene lost 2 bases, with 9 bases spanning the gap.